The sequence of this TCR beta chain was determined in a study of shared clonotypes between healthy human individuals. Method: immunoSEQ multiplex PCR; TCRdb's copy keeps in-frame clones and lacks some. The sample has roughly 2.5 million clones, approximately 90% seen once. The CDR3 length is 14 residues. V shed 2 bases and J shed 4 bases, with 6 bases lying between them. Germline CDR1 is MDHEN and CDR2 is SYDVKM. As to this clone: What it binds is unknown. Other nucleotide sequences from this sample produce the same CDR3.

Adult donors, all healthy and HIV-negative, had no recent acute infections or vaccinations. Study conclusions and caveats: Naive subsets usually exceeded memory subsets in estimated richness. For naive CD4 cells, roughly 4.6% of clonotypes were shared across a handful of donors. Only blood samples were collected, and tissue repertoires likely differ.

The J gene is TRBJ1-6, the V gene TRBV28; D call uncertain. The sequence was collected from a man between 18 and 35 years old in good health. Sequenced input: naive CD4+ T cells sorted from blood. Subset denoted: CD45RA+ positively selected. DNA for the CDR3: TGTGCCAGCAGTTTAGGGCAGTATAATTCACCCCTCCACTTT. This encodes CASSLGQYNSPLHF. The variable domain in full, with the rest retrieved from reference TRBV28 and TRBJ1-6, is DVKVTQSSRYLVKRTGEKVFLECVQDMDHENMFWYRQDPGLGLRLIYFSYDVKMKEKGDIPEGYSVSREKKERFSLILESASTNQTSMYLCASSLGQYNSPLHFGNGTRLTVT.